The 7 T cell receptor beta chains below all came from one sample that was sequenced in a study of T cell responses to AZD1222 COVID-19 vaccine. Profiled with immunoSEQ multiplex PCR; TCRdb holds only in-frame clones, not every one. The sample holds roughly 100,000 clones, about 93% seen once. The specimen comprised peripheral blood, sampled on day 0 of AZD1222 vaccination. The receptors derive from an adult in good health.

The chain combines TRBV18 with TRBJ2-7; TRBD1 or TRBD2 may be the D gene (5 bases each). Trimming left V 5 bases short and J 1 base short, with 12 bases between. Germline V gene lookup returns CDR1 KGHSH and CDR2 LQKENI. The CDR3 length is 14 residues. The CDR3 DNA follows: TGTGCCAGCTCAGGGACCGTCGCGTCCTACGAGCAGTACTTC. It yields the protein CASSGTVASYEQYF.

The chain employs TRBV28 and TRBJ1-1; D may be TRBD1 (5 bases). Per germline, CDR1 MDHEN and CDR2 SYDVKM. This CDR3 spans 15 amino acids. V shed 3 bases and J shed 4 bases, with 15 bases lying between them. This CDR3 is CASSLAGQMTTEAFF. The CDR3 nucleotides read TGTGCCAGCAGTTTGGCGGGGCAGATGACCACTGAAGCTTTCTTT.

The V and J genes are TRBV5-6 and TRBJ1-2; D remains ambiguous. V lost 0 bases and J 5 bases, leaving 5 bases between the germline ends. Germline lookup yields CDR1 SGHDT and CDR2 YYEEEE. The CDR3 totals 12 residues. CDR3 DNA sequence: TGTGCCAGCAGCTTGGGACGGTATGGCTACACCTTC. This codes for CASSLGRYGYTF.

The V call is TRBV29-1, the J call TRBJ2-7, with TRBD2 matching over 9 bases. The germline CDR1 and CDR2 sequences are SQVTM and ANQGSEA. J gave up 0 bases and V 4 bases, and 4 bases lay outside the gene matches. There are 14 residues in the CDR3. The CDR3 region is CSVAGTSNSYEQYF. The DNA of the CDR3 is TGCAGCGTTGCGGGGACTAGCAACTCCTACGAGCAGTACTTC.

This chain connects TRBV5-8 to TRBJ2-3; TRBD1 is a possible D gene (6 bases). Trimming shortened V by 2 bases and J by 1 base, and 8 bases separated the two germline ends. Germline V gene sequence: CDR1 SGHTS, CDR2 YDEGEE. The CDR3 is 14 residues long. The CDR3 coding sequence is TGTGCCAGCAGCTTTCGACAGGGCACAGATACGCAGTATTTT. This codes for CASSFRQGTDTQYF.

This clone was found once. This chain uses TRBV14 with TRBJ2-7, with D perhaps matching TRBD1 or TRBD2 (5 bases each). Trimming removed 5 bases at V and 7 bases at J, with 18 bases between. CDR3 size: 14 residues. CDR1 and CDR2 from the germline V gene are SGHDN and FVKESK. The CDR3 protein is CASSSHNEGREQYF. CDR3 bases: TGTGCCAGCAGCAGCCACAACGAGGGGCGTGAGCAGTACTTC.

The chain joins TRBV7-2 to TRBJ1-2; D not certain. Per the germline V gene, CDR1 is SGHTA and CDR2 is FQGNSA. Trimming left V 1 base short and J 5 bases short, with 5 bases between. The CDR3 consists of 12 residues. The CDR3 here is CASSLGQYGYTF. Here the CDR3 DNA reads TGTGCCAGCAGCTTAGGCCAGTATGGCTACACCTTC.